One and the same sample provided the 29 T cell receptor beta chains below, sequenced in a study of blood T cell repertoires in COVID-19. TCRdb keeps only in-frame clones here, not all; method: immunoSEQ multiplex PCR. The sample lists 180,000 or so clones, around four fifths occurring once. Sequencing input: PBMCs or T cells enriched from blood (not recorded which). The receptor source for this set is a woman in her forties or fifties in a cohort exposed to, infected with or recovered from COVID-19 (not recorded which).

The chain couples TRBV6-5 to TRBJ1-5, with a tentative D call TRBD1 (5 bases). Per the germline V gene, CDR1 is MNHEY and CDR2 is SVGAGI. Trimming took 8 bases from V and 3 from J, leaving 17 bases between them. The CDR3 has 15 amino acids. CDR3 loop: CASSQGAGYNQPQHF. In DNA form, the CDR3 reads TGTGCCAGCTCCCAAGGGGCAGGGTACAATCAGCCCCAGCATTTT.

There are a few counts of this clone. V usage is TRBV13 and J usage is TRBJ1-3; 7 positions match TRBD1. V gave up 2 bases and J gave up 2 bases; unmatched junction bases: 0. The CDR3 contains 14 residues. Germline CDR1 and CDR2: PRHDT and FYEKMQ (reference sequence). In DNA form, the CDR3 reads TGTGCCAGCAGCTTACAGGGGGCTGGAAACACCATATATTTT. Translating it yields CASSLQGAGNTIYF.

For this clone: The same CDR3 arises from other DNA sequences in this sample as well. The CDR3: CASSSGQGSYNEQFF. In nucleotides, the CDR3 is TGCGCCAGCAGCTCGGGACAGGGATCCTACAATGAGCAGTTCTTC. The chain links TRBV5-1 to TRBJ2-1, with 9 bases identical to TRBD1. V was pared by 3 bases and J by 1 base, with 2 bases of the junction left unmatched. Germline V gives CDR1 SGHRS, CDR2 YFSETQ. This CDR3 has 15 residues.

The chain carries TRBV6-2 or TRBV6-3 and TRBJ2-5, with D hard to call. Between the trimmed V and J ends, which lost 5 bases and 5 bases, there was a span of 12 bases. The CDR3 sequence is 13 residues long. CDR1 is MNHEY, CDR2 SVGEGT, per germline. The CDR3 nucleotides are TGTGCCAGCAGTCCGCGATTCCCGGAGACCCAGTACTTC. Protein sequence: CASSPRFPETQYF.

The chain joins TRBV28 to TRBJ1-3; D is ambiguous. The CDR3 is made up of 12 amino acids. V gave up 1 base and J gave up 8 bases, with 6 bases separating them. Germline CDR1 MDHEN, CDR2 SYDVKM. CDR3 in amino acids: CASSLLADTIYF. In DNA form, the CDR3 reads TGTGCCAGCAGTTTATTGGCGGACACCATATATTTT.

V and J are TRBV24-1 and TRBJ2-3, with 9 bases that match TRBD2. Trimming cost V 6 bases and J 2 bases; bases outside gene matches: 5. Germline CDR1 and CDR2: KGHDR and SFDVKD. The CDR3 has 15 residues. The CDR3 DNA reads TGTGCCACCAGTCCCAGCGGGGGGCTCACAGATACGCAGTATTTT. It translates to CATSPSGGLTDTQYF.

The rearrangement links TRBV9 to TRBJ1-1; D remains ambiguous. The germline V gene encodes CDR1 SGDLS and CDR2 YYNGEE. V lost 3 bases to trimming and J lost 1 base, with 7 bases between them. CDR3 length: 13 residues. The CDR3, as DNA: TGTGCCAGCAGCGGTTCCGGGAACACTGAAGCTTTCTTT. It specifies CASSGSGNTEAFF.

The chain has TRBV7-8 and TRBJ2-2, with TRBD2 matching over 10 bases. With V trimmed by 4 bases and J by 1 base, 15 bases remained unmatched. The CDR3 has 20 amino acids. Germline loops: CDR1 SGHVS, CDR2 FQNEAQ. The CDR3 region is CASSSKNLGPSGGNTGELFF. The CDR3 DNA reads TGTGCCAGCAGCTCGAAGAACCTAGGCCCTAGCGGGGGGAACACCGGGGAGCTGTTTTTT.

This clone has only one observation. This rearrangement joins TRBV27 to TRBJ2-2; D is perhaps TRBD2 (5 bases). CDR1 and CDR2 (germline): MNHEY, SMNVEV (reference sequence). The V end lost 5 bases, the J end lost 4 bases, and 11 bases lay between the germline ends. The CDR3 runs 14 residues. The CDR3 protein is CASSLQRGTGELFF. CDR3 coding DNA: TGTGCCAGCAGTCTCCAACGGGGCACCGGGGAGCTGTTTTTT.

This chain uses TRBV6-5 with TRBJ2-2; 7 nucleotides align to TRBD2. This CDR3 contains 16 residues. Germline V lookup: CDR1 MNHEY, CDR2 SVGAGI. Unmatched junction bases numbered 6, after V lost 2 bases and J lost 3 bases. The CDR3 DNA follows: TGTGCCAGCAGTTACGGGGCGGGAGAGGACACCGGGGAGCTGTTTTTT. This gives the protein CASSYGAGEDTGELFF.

This chain uses TRBV16 with TRBJ1-3; no firm D call. This CDR3 comprises 13 residues. Germline CDR1 and CDR2: KGHSY and FQNENV. V lost 8 bases, J lost 3 bases, and 11 bases lay in between. The CDR3 loop reads CASCVGFGNTIYF. CDR3 nucleotides: TGTGCCAGCTGCGTCGGGTTTGGAAACACCATATATTTT. Full variable domain (missing parts from reference TRBV16 and TRBJ1-3): GEEVAQTPKHLVRGEGQKAKLYCAPIKGHSYVFWYQQVLKNEFKFLISFQNENVFDETGMPKERFSAKCLPNSPCSLEIQATKLEDSAVYFCASCVGFGNTIYFGEGSWLTVV.

The rearrangement links TRBV30 to TRBJ1-2; D gene unclear. There are 13 residues in the CDR3. The germline V gene has CDR1 GTSNPN and CDR2 SVGIG (reference sequence). Trimming pared 3 bases from V and 9 bases from J, leaving 17 bases between. CDR3 in DNA: TGTGCCTGGAGCACCTCCCCTAGCCCAAGCTACACCTTC. This sequence encodes CAWSTSPSPSYTF.

This clone appeared once. This rearrangement joins TRBV25-1 to TRBJ2-3; tentatively, D is TRBD2 (6 bases). The V end lost 7 bases, the J end lost 2 bases, and 10 bases lay between the germline ends. CDR1 and CDR2 from the germline V gene are MGHDK and SYGVNS. The CDR3 runs to 13 residues. In DNA form, the CDR3 reads TGTGCCAGCAATGGAGGGAACACAGATACGCAGTATTTT. Translating gives CASNGGNTDTQYF.

V is TRBV11-2 and J is TRBJ1-6; D is unresolved. V was clipped by 10 bases and J by 6 bases, with 19 bases between them. Germline CDR1 SGHAT, CDR2 FQNNGV. This CDR3 is built from 15 residues. CDR3 amino acids: CATKLTQGSNSPLHF. Here the CDR3 DNA reads TGTGCCACCAAGCTGACCCAAGGGAGTAATTCACCCCTCCACTTT.

The CDR3 coding sequence is TGTGCCAGCAGCCAAGGAGAAAAGAACACTGAAGCTTTCTTT. Protein: CASSQGEKNTEAFF. The chain employs TRBV4-2 and TRBJ1-1; no definite D call. From germline, CDR1 is LGHNA and CDR2 YNFKEQ. V was cut by 1 base and J by 1 base, with 7 bases left in between. The CDR3 runs to 14 residues.

The V gene is TRBV2, the J gene TRBJ2-1, with 8 bases that match TRBD1. Germline V gives CDR1 SNHLY, CDR2 FYNNEI. The length of the CDR3 is 14 residues. Losses at the gene ends were 4 bases for V and 10 bases for J; bases not matched to a gene: 9. CDR3 region: CASSANPTGGEQFF. CDR3 nucleotide sequence: TGTGCCAGCAGTGCTAATCCTACAGGGGGGGAGCAGTTCTTC.

The V gene is TRBV7-9, the J gene TRBJ1-1, with D perhaps matching TRBD1 (6 bases). The CDR3 runs 13 residues. Germline V gene sequence: CDR1 SEHNR, CDR2 FQNEAQ (reference sequence). Trimming stripped 3 bases from V and 7 bases from J, with 12 bases between. CDR3 amino acids: CASSFEDSLEAFF. In nucleotides, the CDR3 is TGTGCCAGCAGCTTCGAGGACAGCCTTGAAGCTTTCTTT.

CDR3 residues: CASRGQGLPQETQYF. CDR3 bases: TGTGCCAGTAGGGGACAGGGACTCCCTCAAGAGACCCAGTACTTC. The chain combines TRBV19 with TRBJ2-5, with TRBD1 matching 9 bases. CDR1 and CDR2 (germline): LNHDA, SQIVND (reference sequence). This CDR3 is 15 amino acids long. With V trimmed by 6 bases and J by 2 bases, 7 bases remained unmatched.

The gene calls are TRBV14 and TRBJ2-7, with D unclear. Germline V CDR1 and CDR2: SGHDN, FVKESK. The CDR3 covers 13 residues. The V gene lost 5 bases and the J gene lost 2 bases, with 10 bases spanning the gap. This chain's CDR3 is CASSARATYEQYF. CDR3 bases: TGTGCCAGCAGCGCCCGAGCAACCTACGAGCAGTACTTC.

V is TRBV16 and J is TRBJ2-1, with D perhaps TRBD2 (5 bases). This CDR3 contains 12 residues. The germline gives CDR1 KGHSY, CDR2 FQNENV. Trimming stripped 8 bases from V and 1 base from J, with 6 bases between. CDR3 loop: CASGRSYNEQFF. The CDR3 DNA reads TGTGCCAGCGGGAGATCCTACAATGAGCAGTTCTTC.

The J gene is TRBJ2-3, the V gene TRBV7-2; 10 bases map to TRBD2. CDR3 length equals 16 residues. CDR1 and CDR2 (germline): SGHTA, FQGNSA. V lost 3 bases to trimming and J lost 4 bases; unmatched junction nucleotides: 7. CDR3 DNA: TGTGCCAGCAGCTTTAGGACCGGGACTAGCGCAGATACGCAGTATTTT. It specifies CASSFRTGTSADTQYF.

This clone has only a few counts. The chain recombines TRBV7-9 with TRBJ2-7, with a weak D call TRBD2 (6 bases). The V end lost 5 bases, the J end lost 5 bases, and 13 bases lay between the germline ends. The CDR3 has 13 residues. CDR1 and CDR2 (germline): SEHNR, FQNEAQ (reference sequence). Here the CDR3 reads CASSPSRGNEQYF. The CDR3 DNA reads TGTGCCAGCAGCCCCTCACGGGGGAACGAGCAGTACTTC.

The J gene is TRBJ2-7, the V gene TRBV28; 11 nucleotides align to TRBD2. V dropped 3 bases and J dropped 2; count of bases not matched to a gene: 9. CDR1 and CDR2 (germline): MDHEN, SYDVKM. This CDR3 contains 17 residues. CDR3 residues: CASSFETSGISTYEQYF. Here the CDR3 DNA reads TGTGCCAGCAGTTTTGAGACTAGCGGGATCTCCACCTACGAGCAGTACTTC.

The chain carries TRBV7-6 and TRBJ2-1; tentatively, D is TRBD1 (6 bases). V lost 4 bases, J lost 6 bases, and 16 bases lay in between. Germline V lookup: CDR1 SGHVS, CDR2 FNYEAQ. The CDR3 is 15 amino acids. The CDR3 region is CASSSQMTGSNEQFF. The CDR3 nucleotides are TGTGCCAGCAGCTCGCAAATGACAGGATCCAATGAGCAGTTCTTC.

The chain combines TRBV30 with TRBJ2-1; D gene ambiguous. Germline V gene data show CDR1 as GTSNPN and CDR2 as SVGIG (reference sequence). The CDR3 length is 13 residues. Deletions cut 2 bases from V and 7 bases from J, with 12 bases between. The CDR3 DNA sequence: TGTGCCTGGAGTTCCAGAGGCTTAAATGAGCAGTTCTTC. As protein: CAWSSRGLNEQFF.

For the CDR3, the DNA is TGTGCCAGCAGCCGGGACAGGGACACCGGGGAGCTGTTTTTT. Amino acids: CASSRDRDTGELFF. V and J are TRBV3-1 (or the pseudogene TRBV3-2) and TRBJ2-2; 9 bases are shared with TRBD1. V shed 4 bases and J 3 bases; nucleotides not matched to a gene: 0. The germline CDR1 and CDR2 sequences are LGHDT and YNNKEL (reference sequence). The CDR3 loop spans 14 amino acids.

The chain carries TRBV27 and TRBJ2-3; 9 bases are shared with TRBD1. Germline CDR1 reads MNHEY; CDR2 reads SMNVEV (reference sequence). V was clipped by 3 bases and J by 4 bases; unmatched bases: 5. This CDR3 is 15 amino acids long. The CDR3 DNA reads TGTGCCAGCAGTTTGGGACAGGGAGGGGCAGATACGCAGTATTTT. Translated, it gives CASSLGQGGADTQYF.

This clone has just one count. The rearrangement links TRBV4-1 to TRBJ1-1, with D unclear. In germline, CDR1 is MGHRA, CDR2 YSYEKL. The CDR3 covers 15 residues. V shed 0 bases and J shed 4 bases, with 12 bases lying between them. The chain's CDR3 is CASSQEWPSRTEAFF. The CDR3 DNA follows: TGCGCCAGCAGCCAAGAATGGCCTTCCCGCACTGAAGCTTTCTTT.

The chain joins TRBV21-1 to TRBJ2-7; TRBD2, as called in the table, went unchecked against the DNA. TRBV21-1 is shown as a pseudogene. The CDR3 totals 13 residues. The CDR3 DNA follows: TGTGCCAGCAGCAACGCCCGGGTACACGAGCAGTACTTC. It encodes CASSNARVHEQYF.